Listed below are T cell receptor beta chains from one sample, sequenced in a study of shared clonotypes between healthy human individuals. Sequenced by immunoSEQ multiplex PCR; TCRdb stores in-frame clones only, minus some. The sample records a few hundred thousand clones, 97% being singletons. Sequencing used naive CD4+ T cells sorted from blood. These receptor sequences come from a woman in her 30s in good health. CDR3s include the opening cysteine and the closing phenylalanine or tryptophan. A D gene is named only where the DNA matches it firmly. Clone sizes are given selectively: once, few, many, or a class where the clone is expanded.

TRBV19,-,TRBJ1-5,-,TGTGCCAGTAGTATAGTTGCGGTTTATCAGCCCCAGCATTTT,CASSIVAVYQPQHF
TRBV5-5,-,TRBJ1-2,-,TGTGCCAGCAGCTTGAGGAAGGGAACTCGCTACACCTTC,CASSLRKGTRYTF
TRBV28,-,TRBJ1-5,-,TGTGCCAGCACCTCAGGACCCCATCAGCCCCAGCATTTT,CASTSGPHQPQHF
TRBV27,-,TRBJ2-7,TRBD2,TGTGCCAGCTCCCGGGAGGCCGTCAATCCTTTTGAGCAGTACTTC,CASSREAVNPFEQYF
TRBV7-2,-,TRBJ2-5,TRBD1,TGTGCCAGCAGCTTGTCGACAGGGCAGGAGACCCAGTACTTC,CASSLSTGQETQYF
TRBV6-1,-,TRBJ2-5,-,TGTGCCAGCAGTGACCGGGGAAGCTCAGAGACCCAGTACTTC,CASSDRGSSETQYF
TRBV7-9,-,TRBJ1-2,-,TGTGCCAGCAGCACGCGAAACTTCAACCAGGGGACCTATGGCTACACCTTC,CASSTRNFNQGTYGYTF
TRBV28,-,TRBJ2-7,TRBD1,TGTGCCAGCAGCTCGGGACAGGGTACCTACGAGCAGTACTTC,CASSSGQGTYEQYF
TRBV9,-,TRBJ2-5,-,TGTGCCAGCAGCGTAGGCTCGCGGATGGGGGAAGAGACCCAGTACTTC,CASSVGSRMGEETQYF
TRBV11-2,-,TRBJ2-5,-,TGTGCCAGCAGCTTACCTGATGGAAGTTCCTACCAAGAGACCCAGTACTTC,CASSLPDGSSYQETQYF
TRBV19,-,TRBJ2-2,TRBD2,TGTGCCAGTAGTATAGGACTAGCGGGAGGTAGTGGAACCGGGGAGCTGTTTTTT,CASSIGLAGGSGTGELFF
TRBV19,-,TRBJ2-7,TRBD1,TGTGCCAGTAGTGGGACAGTCGTCTCCTACGAGCAGTACTTC,CASSGTVVSYEQYF
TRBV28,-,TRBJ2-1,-,TGTGCCAGCAGTTTATCCGGAGCCCCCGGGGAGCAGTTCTTC,CASSLSGAPGEQFF
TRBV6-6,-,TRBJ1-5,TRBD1,TGTGCCAGCAGTTACTCGAGGAACAGGGGGGAGCCCCAGCATTTT,CASSYSRNRGEPQHF
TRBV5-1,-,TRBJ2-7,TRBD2,TGCGCCAGCCATAGCGGGAGGATAGAAGAGCAGTACTTC,CASHSGRIEEQYF
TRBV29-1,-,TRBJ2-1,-,TGCAGCGTTGAGGCTAGCGCGGTTGAGCAGTTCTTC,CSVEASAVEQFF
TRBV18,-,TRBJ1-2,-,TGTGCCAGCTCACCCGCTGACAGCTTGGGCTACACCTTC,CASSPADSLGYTF
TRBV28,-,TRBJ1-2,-,TGTGCCAGCAGTCCTAGGACGGACTATGGCTACACCTTC,CASSPRTDYGYTF
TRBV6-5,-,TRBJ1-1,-,TGTGCCAGCAGTTACTATCCCGGGTCTCTTGGTGAAGCTTTCTTT,CASSYYPGSLGEAFF
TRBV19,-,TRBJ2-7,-,TGTGCCAGTAGTATCGCCGGAGGACCCCGCTACGAGCAGTACTTC,CASSIAGGPRYEQYF
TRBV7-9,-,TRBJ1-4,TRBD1,TGTGCCAGCAGCTTACAGGGGGAGGGTGAAAAACTGTTTTTT,CASSLQGEGEKLFF
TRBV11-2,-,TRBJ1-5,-,TGTGCCAGCAGCCCGCCTGAATGTGGGGGCCTCCATAGCAATCAGCCCCAGCATTTT,CASSPPECGGLHSNQPQHF
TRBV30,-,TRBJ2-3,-,TGTGCCTGGTCCAGGGGCGGACGAAGCACAGATACGCAGTATTTT,CAWSRGGRSTDTQYF
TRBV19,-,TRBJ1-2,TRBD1,TGTGCCAGTACCCGGGACAGGGCCTATGGCTACACCTTC,CASTRDRAYGYTF
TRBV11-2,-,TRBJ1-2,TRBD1,TGTGCCAGCAGCTCACTCAGGACAGGGGATGGTCATGGCTACACCTTC,CASSSLRTGDGHGYTF
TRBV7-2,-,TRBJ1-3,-,TGTGCCAGCAGCTTACAGTACACAAAAGTCTCTGGAAACACCATATATTTT,CASSLQYTKVSGNTIYF
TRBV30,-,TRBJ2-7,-,TGTGCCTGGAGTAGGGCAGGGGTTACCTACGAGCAGTACTTC,CAWSRAGVTYEQYF
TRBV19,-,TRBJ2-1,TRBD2,TGTGCCACCCAAGGGAGGGGCTCCTACAATGAGCAGTTCTTC,CATQGRGSYNEQFF
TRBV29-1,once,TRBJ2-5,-,TGCAGCGCAGAAGAGACCCAGTACTTC,CSAEETQYF
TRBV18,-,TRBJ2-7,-,TGTGCCAGCTCGCGCGTTGGGAGCGGCAACGAGCAGTACTTC,CASSRVGSGNEQYF
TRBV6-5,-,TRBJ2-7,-,TGTGCCAGCAGTTACTCGTCCGACAACTCCTACGAGCAGTACTTC,CASSYSSDNSYEQYF
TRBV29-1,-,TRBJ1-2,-,TGCAGCGCAGGGGATGCCTACACCTTC,CSAGDAYTF
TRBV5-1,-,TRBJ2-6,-,TGCGCCAGCAGAGGAGGGGCCGGGAGCTCTGGGGCCAACGTCCTGACTTTC,CASRGGAGSSGANVLTF
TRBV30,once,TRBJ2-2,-,TGTGCCTGGCTCCGAGGGAGTTCATACACCGGGGAGCTGTTTTTT,CAWLRGSSYTGELFF
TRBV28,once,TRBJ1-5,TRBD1,TGTGCCAGCAGGGGGACAGGGCGTCAGCCCCAGCATTTT,CASRGTGRQPQHF
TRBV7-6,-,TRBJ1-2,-,TGTGCCAGCAGCTTGGCCCCTCAGGGTTCGGACTATGGCTACACCTTC,CASSLAPQGSDYGYTF
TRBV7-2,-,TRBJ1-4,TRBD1,TGTGCCAGCAGCTTAAGAGCGACAGGGAAGGGAGAAAAACTGTTTTTT,CASSLRATGKGEKLFF
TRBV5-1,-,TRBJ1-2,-,TGCGCCAGCAGCTTGGGGTACAGAGAGGGCTACACCTTC,CASSLGYREGYTF
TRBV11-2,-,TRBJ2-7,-,TGTGCCAGCAGCTTAGGTATGGCAGTTACCTACGAGCAGTACTTC,CASSLGMAVTYEQYF
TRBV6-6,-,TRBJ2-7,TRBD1,TGTGCCAGCAGTTACTCGAGGCAGGGGGCTAACGAGCAGTACTTC,CASSYSRQGANEQYF
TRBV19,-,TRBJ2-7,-,TGTGCCAGTAGTATCAATGGGGGTGAGCAGTACTTC,CASSINGGEQYF
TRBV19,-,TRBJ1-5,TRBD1,TGTGCCAGTAACAGCCCCAGGGGGCCTAGCAATCAGCCCCAGCATTTT,CASNSPRGPSNQPQHF
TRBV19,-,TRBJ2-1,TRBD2,TGTGCCAGTAGTATCGTGCGAGGGAGGGAAAATGAGCAGTTCTTC,CASSIVRGRENEQFF